This T cell receptor beta chain is drawn from a study of neoadjuvant anti-PD-1 for oral cavity cancer. This sample's time point: after neoadjuvant nivolumab, at surgical resection. Here immunoSEQ multiplex PCR was the method, and the copy in TCRdb shows in-frame clones only, minus some. The sample has tens of thousands of clones, roughly 30% seen once; the top ten hold roughly 15%. The V end lost 0 bases, the J end lost 0 bases, and 11 bases lay between the germline ends. Germline assignment: CDR1 LNHNV and CDR2 YYDKDF (reference sequence). CDR3 length equals 16 residues. The material was tumor tissue, obtained after nivolumab (anti-PD-1) treatment. The rearrangement joins TRBV15 to TRBJ1-2; D is uncertain. The TCR was taken from a person between 40 and 79 years old with oral cavity squamous cell carcinoma. The CDR3 DNA reads as TGTGCCACCAGCAGAGATGGAATCGATGCTAACTATGGCTACACCTTC. It specifies CATSRDGIDANYGYTF.